Following are 3 T cell receptor beta chains from one sample sequenced in a study of T cell responses to AZD1222 COVID-19 vaccine. TCRdb's table, derived via immunoSEQ multiplex PCR, lists solely in-frame clones and lacks some. The table includes approximately 130,000 clones, over 85% detected once. This specimen consisted of peripheral blood, obtained on day 0 of AZD1222 vaccination. All receptors derive from an adult in good health.

This CDR3 reads CASSFSLAGAGNEQYF. The CDR3 region has the DNA TGTGCCAGCAGTTTTTCATTAGCGGGAGCGGGAAACGAGCAGTACTTC. V is TRBV27 and J is TRBJ2-7, with TRBD2 matching over 9 bases. With 3 bases clipped from V and 5 bases from J, the junction kept 11 bases outside the gene matches. The CDR3 totals 16 residues. Germline loops: CDR1 MNHEY, CDR2 SMNVEV (reference sequence).

This rearrangement joins TRBV7-9 to TRBJ1-2; D may be TRBD1 (6 bases). V lost 4 bases, J lost 1 base, and 16 bases lay in between. CDR1 is SEHNR and CDR2 is FQNEAQ in the germline V gene (reference sequence). There are 16 residues in the CDR3. The CDR3 DNA reads TGTGCCAGCAGCTCCCAATCAGACAGGTTTAACTATGGCTACACCTTC. Translation: CASSSQSDRFNYGYTF.

The chain uses TRBV27 and TRBJ2-4, with D possibly being TRBD2 (6 bases). Germline loops: CDR1 MNHEY, CDR2 SMNVEV (reference sequence). There are 15 residues in the CDR3. Trimming took off 5 bases at V and 0 bases at J, with 11 bases between the two ends. This CDR3 is CASSPAGPAKNIQYF. The CDR3 nucleotides are TGTGCCAGCAGTCCCGCGGGGCCAGCCAAAAACATTCAGTACTTC.